This is a list of T cell receptor beta chains from one sample in a study of T cells in Graves' hyperthyroidism and ophthalmopathy. TCRdb itself ran the multiplex PCR reads through MiXCR, one entry per CDR3 protein. The sample comprises approximately 640,000 distinct CDR3 sequences, around 15% of which are singletons, and about 3.8% rests with the top ten. Input material: blood. Receptors were obtained from a woman in her thirties with Graves' hyperthyroidism. Each CDR3 is given with its conserved first and last residue. Each record gives: V gene, clone size, D gene, J gene, CDR3 protein, CDR3 DNA. D genes are given only for firm matches. Size tells how often a clone was seen (once, few, many) or the class of an expanded clone, and some rows leave it out.

>TRBV27|many|TRBD1|TRBJ2-7
CASSSEGAEDDEQYF
TGTGCCAGCAGTTCAGAGGGGGCAGAGGATGACGAGCAGTACTTC
>TRBV4-1|few|TRBD2|TRBJ2-1
CASSRGTRSINEQFF
TGCGCCAGCAGTCGCGGGACTAGGAGTATCAATGAGCAGTTCTTC
>TRBV28|many|NA|TRBJ2-5
CASGTPKNF
TGTGCCAGCGGGACACCGAAAAACTTC
>TRBV20-1|NA|TRBD1|TRBJ1-4
CSARGAPGGPSDEKLFF
TGCAGTGCAAGGGGGGCACCAGGGGGCCCTTCTGATGAAAAACTGTTTTTT
>TRBV6-1|NA|NA|TRBJ1-2
CASSEEAGDGYTF
TGTGCCAGCAGTGAAGAAGCAGGGGATGGCTACACCTTC
>TRBV4-1|few|TRBD1|TRBJ2-7
CASSHPGQGSLYEQYF
TGCGCCAGCAGCCACCCCGGACAGGGGAGTCTCTACGAGCAGTACTTC
>TRBV15|NA|TRBD1|TRBJ2-7
CATRMTGAYEQYF
TGTGCCACCAGGATGACAGGGGCCTACGAGCAGTACTTC
>TRBV3-1|few|NA|TRBJ2-3
CASSQFLTDTQYF
TGTGCCAGCAGCCAATTCCTCACAGATACGCAGTATTTT
>TRBV2|many|NA|TRBJ2-1
CASAIASSYNEQFF
TGTGCCAGCGCGATAGCGTCGTCCTACAATGAGCAGTTCTTC
>TRBV2|many|NA|TRBJ2-3
CASSGVGTDTQYF
TGTGCCAGCAGTGGGGTAGGGACAGATACGCAGTATTTT
>TRBV7-8|many|NA|TRBJ1-1
CASSFLTGGANTEAFF
TGTGCCAGCAGCTTTTTGACAGGAGGGGCGAACACTGAAGCTTTCTTT
>TRBV18|many|TRBD2|TRBJ2-1
CASSQLAGYNEQFF
TGTGCCAGCTCACAACTAGCGGGATACAATGAGCAGTTCTTC
>TRBV5-1|many|NA|TRBJ2-5
CASSRETHQETQYF
TGCGCCAGCAGCAGAGAGACTCACCAAGAGACCCAGTACTTC
>TRBV19|few|NA|TRBJ2-2
CASSIEGVGELFF
TGTGCCAGTAGTATAGAAGGGGTCGGGGAGCTGTTTTTT
>TRBV6-1|many|TRBD1|TRBJ1-5
CASRSLRGQTTLRKNQPQHF
TGTGCCAGCAGATCCCTCAGGGGGCAAACAACTCTGCGCAAGAATCAGCCCCAGCATTTT
>TRBV6-1|many|TRBD1|TRBJ1-1
CASSQNNRGRVAFF
TGTGCCAGCAGCCAGAATAACAGGGGGCGAGTAGCTTTCTTT
>TRBV2|few|TRBD1|TRBJ1-1
CASSEGQVLGAFF
TGTGCCAGCAGTGAGGGACAGGTATTAGGGGCTTTCTTT
>TRBV11-2|many|NA|TRBJ2-2
CASSLYGNTGELFF
TGTGCCAGCAGCTTATACGGGAACACCGGGGAGCTGTTTTTT
>TRBV7-3|many|NA|TRBJ2-1
CASSPPAGEQFF
TGTGCCAGCAGCCCCCCCGCAGGAGAGCAGTTCTTC
>TRBV28|NA|NA|TRBJ1-1
CASSPDPEPVAFF
TGTGCCAGCAGCCCGGACCCCGAACCGGTAGCTTTCTTT
>TRBV19|few|NA|TRBJ1-1
CASSLHIEAFF
TGTGCCAGTAGTTTGCACATTGAAGCTTTCTTT
>TRBV12-3/TRBV12-4|few|NA|TRBJ2-1
CASSWLYNEQFF
TGTGCCAGCAGTTGGCTATACAATGAGCAGTTCTTC
>TRBV7-7|NA|NA|TRBJ2-1
CASSPSWSTVVEFF
TGTGCTAGCAGCCCTTCGTGGTCGACGGTTGTTGAGTTCTTC
>TRBV20-1|NA|NA|TRBJ1-5
CSASADFNSNQPQHF
TGCAGTGCTAGTGCAGATTTTAATAGCAATCAGCCCCAGCATTTT
>TRBV7-3|many|NA|TRBJ2-7
CASKRERADYEQYF
TGTGCCAGCAAAAGGGAGCGGGCGGACTACGAGCAGTACTTC
>TRBV27|NA|NA|TRBJ2-7
CASSLSGKMGYEQYF
TGTGCCAGCAGTTTATCCGGGAAGATGGGCTACGAGCAGTACTTC
>TRBV20-1|many|NA|TRBJ2-7
CSATQGSYEQYF
TGCAGTGCTACCCAGGGGTCCTACGAGCAGTACTTC
>TRBV11-1|many|NA|TRBJ1-1
CASSLPWGYTEAFF
TGTGCCAGCAGTCTACCTTGGGGATACACTGAAGCTTTCTTT
>TRBV4-1|many|NA|TRBJ1-5
CASSRGAIGGNQPQHF
TGCGCCAGCAGCCGTGGGGCAATTGGAGGCAATCAGCCCCAGCATTTT
>TRBV7-9|NA|NA|TRBJ2-5
CASRVGRIQETQYF
TGTGCCAGCAGGGTTGGCAGGATTCAAGAGACCCAGTACTTC
>TRBV20-1|NA|TRBD1|TRBJ1-5
CSAPKGTVNQPQHF
TGCAGTGCTCCAAAAGGGACAGTTAATCAGCCCCAGCATTTT
>TRBV5-6|many|NA|TRBJ2-1
CASSLGLGDNEQFF
TGTGCCAGCAGCTTGGGGCTGGGGGACAATGAGCAGTTCTTC
>TRBV9|once|NA|TRBJ2-7
CASSFTSSCEQYF
TGTGCCAGCAGCTTTACTAGCTCCTGCGAGCAGTACTTC
>TRBV12-3/TRBV12-4|many|TRBD2|TRBJ2-3
CASRYTTSGDTDTQYF
TGTGCCAGCAGATATACGACTAGCGGGGACACAGATACGCAGTATTTT
>TRBV6-2/TRBV6-3|many|NA|TRBJ2-1
CVGADPTYNEQFF
TGTGTCGGAGCGGATCCAACCTACAATGAGCAGTTCTTC
>TRBV12-3/TRBV12-4|few|TRBD2|TRBJ2-3
CASSFGSGSSDTQYF
TGTGCCAGCAGTTTTGGTAGCGGGAGTTCAGATACGCAGTATTTT
>TRBV20-1|NA|NA|TRBJ2-3
CSANDNTDTQYF
TGCAGTGCTAACGACAACACAGATACGCAGTATTTT